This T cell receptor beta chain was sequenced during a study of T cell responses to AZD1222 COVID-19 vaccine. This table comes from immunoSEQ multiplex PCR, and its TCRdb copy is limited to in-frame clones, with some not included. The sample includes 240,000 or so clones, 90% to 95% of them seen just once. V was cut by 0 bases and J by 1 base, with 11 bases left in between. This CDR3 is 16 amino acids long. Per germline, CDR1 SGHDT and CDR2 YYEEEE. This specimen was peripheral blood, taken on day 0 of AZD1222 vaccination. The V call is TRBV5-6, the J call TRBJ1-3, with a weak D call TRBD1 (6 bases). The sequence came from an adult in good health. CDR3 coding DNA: TGTGCCAGCAGCTTGGGGCGGGGGCGGTCTGGAAACACCATATATTTT. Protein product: CASSLGRGRSGNTIYF.